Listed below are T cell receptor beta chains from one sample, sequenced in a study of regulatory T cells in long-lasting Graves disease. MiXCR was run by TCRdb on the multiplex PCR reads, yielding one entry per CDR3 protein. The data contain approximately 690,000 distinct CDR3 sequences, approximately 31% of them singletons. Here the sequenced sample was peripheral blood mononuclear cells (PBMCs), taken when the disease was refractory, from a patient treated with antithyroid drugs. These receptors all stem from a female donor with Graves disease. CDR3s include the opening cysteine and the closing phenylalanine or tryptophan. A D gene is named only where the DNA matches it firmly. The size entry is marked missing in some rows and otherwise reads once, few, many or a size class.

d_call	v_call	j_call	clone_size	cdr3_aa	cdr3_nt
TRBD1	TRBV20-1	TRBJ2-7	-	CSARGPRTGGPYEQYF	TGCAGTGCTAGAGGTCCCAGGACAGGGGGCCCCTACGAGCAGTACTTC
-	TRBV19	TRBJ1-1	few	CASISLRRGGNTEAFF	TGTGCCAGTATTTCTTTACGGCGGGGGGGGAACACTGAAGCTTTCTTT
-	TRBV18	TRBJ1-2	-	CASSPQGVGYTF	TGTGCCAGCTCACCACAGGGTGTTGGCTACACCTTC
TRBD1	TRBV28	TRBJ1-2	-	CASSARTGSYGYTF	TGTGCCAGCAGTGCCCGGACAGGGTCCTATGGCTACACCTTC
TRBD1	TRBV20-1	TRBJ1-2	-	CSATGFRYGYTF	TGCAGTGCGACAGGGTTTCGTTATGGCTACACCTTC
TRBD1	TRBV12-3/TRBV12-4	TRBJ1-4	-	CASRKQGASNEKLFF	TGTGCCAGCAGAAAACAGGGGGCCTCGAATGAAAAACTGTTTTTT
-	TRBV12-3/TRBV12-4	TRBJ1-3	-	CASRLTGGAAGNTIYF	TGTGCCAGCAGACTTACGGGGGGGGCGGCTGGAAACACCATATATTTT
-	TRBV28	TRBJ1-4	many	CASSLKQARAEKLFF	TGTGCCAGCAGTTTAAAGCAGGCCCGGGCTGAAAAACTGTTTTTT
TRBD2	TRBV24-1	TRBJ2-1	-	CATSDLGTSGRFEQFF	TGTGCCACCAGTGATTTAGGGACTAGCGGGAGGTTTGAGCAGTTCTTC
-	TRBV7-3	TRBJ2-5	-	CASSPTPSETQYF	TGTGCCAGCAGCCCGACCCCTTCGGAGACCCAGTACTTC
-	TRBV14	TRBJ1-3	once	CASTTLDGSGNTIYF	TGTGCCAGCACCACCTTGGACGGTTCTGGAAACACCATATATTTT
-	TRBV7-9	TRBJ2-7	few	CASSLDLWNEQYF	TGTGCCAGCAGCTTAGACTTGTGGAACGAGCAGTACTTC
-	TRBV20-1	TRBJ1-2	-	CSARVPGRTYGYTF	TGCAGTGCTAGAGTTCCAGGGAGGACCTATGGCTACACCTTC
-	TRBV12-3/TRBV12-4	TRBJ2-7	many	CASSLGLEQYF	TGTGCCAGCAGTTTAGGCCTCGAGCAGTACTTC
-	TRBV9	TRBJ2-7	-	CASSAGLRGYEQYF	TGTGCCAGCAGCGCCGGACTAAGGGGATACGAGCAGTACTTC
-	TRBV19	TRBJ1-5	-	CASSITRGSDQPQHF	TGTGCCAGTAGTATCACCAGGGGAAGCGATCAGCCCCAGCATTTT
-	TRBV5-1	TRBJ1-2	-	CASSPGPLYTF	TGCGCCAGCAGCCCTGGTCCGCTCTACACCTTC
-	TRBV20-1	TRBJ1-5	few	CSARSTGNQPQHF	TGCAGTGCTAGATCGACAGGCAATCAGCCCCAGCATTTT
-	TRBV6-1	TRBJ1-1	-	CASLVGGRETEAFF	TGTGCCAGCCTGGTCGGGGGCCGGGAAACTGAAGCTTTCTTT
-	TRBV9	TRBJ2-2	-	CASCVVRGGELFF	TGTGCCAGCTGCGTAGTGAGAGGCGGGGAGCTGTTTTTT
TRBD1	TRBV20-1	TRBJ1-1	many	CSAHPGTDTAFF	TGCAGTGCCCACCCCGGGACAGATACGGCTTTCTTT
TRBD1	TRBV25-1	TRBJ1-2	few	CASSAFTTTGNYGYTF	TGTGCCAGCAGTGCCTTTACAACGACAGGGAACTATGGCTACACCTTC
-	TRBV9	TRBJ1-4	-	CASSGGQYPTNEKLFF	TGTGCCAGCAGCGGAGGACAGTACCCAACTAATGAAAAACTGTTTTTT
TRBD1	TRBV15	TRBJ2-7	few	CATSRGGQGAGEQYF	TGTGCCACCAGCAGAGGGGGACAGGGGGCGGGGGAGCAGTACTTC
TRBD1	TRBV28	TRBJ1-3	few	CASSQDRERNTIYF	TGTGCCAGCAGTCAAGACAGGGAAAGAAACACCATATATTTT
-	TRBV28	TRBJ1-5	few	CASSPRSWGRGNQPQHF	TGTGCCAGCAGTCCACGGTCCTGGGGCAGGGGAAATCAGCCCCAGCATTTT
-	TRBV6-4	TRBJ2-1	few	CASSDSGGSSYNEQFF	TGTGCCAGCAGTGACTCAGGAGGCAGCTCCTACAATGAGCAGTTCTTC
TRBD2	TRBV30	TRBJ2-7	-	CAWRTSGSSSYEQYF	TGTGCCTGGAGGACTAGCGGGAGCTCAAGTTACGAGCAGTACTTC
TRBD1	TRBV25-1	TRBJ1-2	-	CASRNDRVHGYTF	TGTGCCAGCAGGAATGACAGGGTGCATGGCTACACCTTC
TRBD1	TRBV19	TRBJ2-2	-	CASSIGTGKAGELFF	TGTGCCAGTAGTATTGGGACAGGGAAGGCCGGGGAGCTGTTTTTT
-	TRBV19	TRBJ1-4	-	CASTPGLAYGNEKLFF	TGTGCCAGTACCCCGGGTTTGGCGTATGGTAATGAAAAACTGTTTTTT
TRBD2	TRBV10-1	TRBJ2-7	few	CASKPSGTGEQYF	TGCGCCAGCAAGCCTAGCGGGACGGGCGAGCAGTACTTC
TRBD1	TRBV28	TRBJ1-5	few	CASRPDRALDQPQHF	TGTGCCAGCAGACCGGACAGGGCCTTAGATCAGCCCCAGCATTTT
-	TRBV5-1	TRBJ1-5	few	CASSPEGRGNQPQHF	TGCGCCAGCAGCCCGGAAGGGCGGGGGAATCAGCCCCAGCATTTT
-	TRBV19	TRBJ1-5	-	CASSIGGKSHQPQHF	TGTGCCAGTAGTATTGGGGGGAAGAGTCACCAGCCCCAGCATTTT
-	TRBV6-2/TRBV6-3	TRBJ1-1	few	CASSYPRGGGYAEAFF	TGTGCCAGCAGTTATCCCAGGGGTGGGGGTTACGCTGAAGCTTTCTTT
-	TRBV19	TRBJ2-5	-	CASSIASQETQYF	TGTGCCAGTAGTATAGCGTCCCAAGAGACCCAGTACTTC
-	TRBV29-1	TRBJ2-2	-	CSALSREGELFF	TGCAGCGCCCTCTCCAGGGAGGGGGAGCTGTTTTTT
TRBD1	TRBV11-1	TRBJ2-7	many	CASSLGDRAHEQYF	TGTGCCAGCAGCTTAGGGGACAGGGCCCACGAGCAGTACTTC
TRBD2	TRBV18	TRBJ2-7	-	CASSQPGMREINEQYF	TGTGCCAGCTCACAACCTGGGATGCGGGAGATCAACGAGCAGTACTTC
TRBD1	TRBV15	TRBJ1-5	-	CATSSDRGMNQPQHF	TGTGCCACCAGCAGCGACAGGGGGATGAATCAGCCCCAGCATTTT
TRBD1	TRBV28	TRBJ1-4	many	CASSLGPYRGSTNEKLFF	TGTGCCAGCAGTTTAGGACCTTACAGGGGGTCAACTAATGAAAAACTGTTTTTT
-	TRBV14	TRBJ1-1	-	CASSQDWDEAFF	TGTGCCAGCAGCCAAGATTGGGACGAAGCTTTCTTT
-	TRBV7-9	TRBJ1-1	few	CASGTMNTEAFF	TGTGCCAGCGGTACGATGAACACTGAAGCTTTCTTT
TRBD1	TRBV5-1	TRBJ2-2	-	CASRGPGQGGTGELFF	TGCGCCAGCAGAGGGCCGGGACAGGGGGGCACCGGGGAGCTGTTTTTT
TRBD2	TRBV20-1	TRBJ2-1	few	CSLGLAGSNNEQFF	TGCAGTCTGGGACTAGCGGGATCAAACAATGAGCAGTTCTTC
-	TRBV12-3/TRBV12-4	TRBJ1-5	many	CASSPSGVQPQHF	TGTGCCAGCAGTCCCTCCGGGGTGCAGCCCCAGCATTTT
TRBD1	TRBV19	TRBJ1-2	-	CAILDRDSENYGYTF	TGTGCCATCCTAGACCGGGACAGCGAAAACTATGGCTACACCTTC
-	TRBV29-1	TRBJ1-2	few	CSVEKGQGGYTF	TGCAGCGTTGAAAAGGGGCAGGGCGGCTACACCTTC